This entry features one TCR beta chain sequence. Its antigen is currently unknown. The CDR3 length is 12 residues. Germline V gene data show CDR1 as MDHEN and CDR2 as SYDVKM. The sample is drawn from a study of monozygotic twins with inflammatory bowel disease. Study-wide findings and caveats: Repertoire likeness was no different across concordant and discordant twins, perhaps owing to restricted power.

TCRdb reprocessed the 5' RACE reads, with one entry per CDR3 protein and no DNA. The sample table sets out 110,000 to 150,000 distinct CDR3 sequences. Staff drew an approximately 2.3 ml blood sample from each donor. J is TRBJ2-5 and V is TRBV28; TCRdb indicates TRBD2, and absent DNA this call remains unverified. What was sequenced was blood. This TCR came from a human donor with ulcerative colitis or Crohn's disease, or a healthy co-twin of an affected twin (not recorded which). CDR3 residues: CASSPSVQTQYF.